Shown below are 10 T cell receptor beta chains from a single sample sequenced in a study of vaccination and CD4 T cells after COVID-19. An Oncomine TCR Beta short-read assay was used to sequence the DNA from cultured CD4+ T cells. In TCRdb, the PCR reads were re-called with MiXCR into one record per CDR3 protein. The data hold 15,000 to 25,000 distinct CDR3 sequences, with about 44% observed a single time. For these receptors, no antigen is known. Specified treatment: roughly ten-day PBMC culture with coronavirus spike peptide pools or control peptides (ViraFEST assay). Here the sequenced sample was CD4+ T cells from blood, cultured in vitro, taken before SARS-CoV-2 vaccination. Every receptor here comes from a human donor who had recovered from COVID-19.

This chain joins TRBV4-3 and TRBJ2-2; the D is unclear. The CDR3 length is 12 residues. The germline V and J ends were trimmed by 4 bases and 6 bases, with 6 bases remaining between them. Per the germline V gene, CDR1 is LGHNA and CDR2 is YSLEER. The CDR3 DNA reads TGCGCCAGCAGCCGACGGGCCGGGGAGCTGTTTTTT. The encoded protein is CASSRRAGELFF.

The chain combines TRBV20-1 with TRBJ1-2, with a tentative D call TRBD1 (6 bases). V was trimmed by 3 bases and J by 2 bases, leaving 13 bases between them. The CDR3 contains 14 residues. The germline V gene encodes CDR1 DFQATT and CDR2 SNEGSKA (reference sequence). The CDR3: CSASSGGQNYGYTF. For the CDR3, the DNA is TGCAGTGCTAGTAGCGGGGGGCAAAACTATGGCTACACCTTC.

This clonotype came up a few times. CDR3 sequence (DNA): TGCAGTGCTTCCTCAAGAGGGCGGGACATCAATGAGCAGTTCTTC. This sequence encodes CSASSRGRDINEQFF. This chain uses TRBV20-1 with TRBJ2-1; D might be TRBD1 or TRBD2, each matching 6 bases. Germline assignment: CDR1 DFQATT and CDR2 SNEGSKA (reference sequence). The CDR3 is 15 amino acids. Trimming took 5 bases from V and 6 from J, leaving 20 bases between them.

This clonotype was seen a handful of times. The chain uses TRBV20-1 and TRBJ1-6; no definite D call. Germline loops: CDR1 DFQATT, CDR2 SNEGSKA (reference sequence). The V end was cut by 8 bases, the J end by 5 bases, with 16 bases between. This CDR3 comprises 14 residues. CDR3 residues: CSPLDGPHNSPLHF. CDR3 DNA sequence: TGCAGTCCACTCGACGGGCCCCATAATTCACCCCTCCACTTT.

This clonotype counts as medium-sized (0.01 to 0.1%). The chain employs TRBV19 and TRBJ2-5; 7 nucleotides align to TRBD1. V trimming: 5 bases; J trimming: 1 base; junction bases outside the gene matches: 4. Germline-derived CDR1 and CDR2 are LNHDA and SQIVND (reference sequence). The CDR3 runs 14 residues. The CDR3 loop is CASSVNRGQETQYF. For the CDR3, the DNA is TGTGCCAGTAGTGTAAACAGGGGCCAAGAGACCCAGTACTTC.

The chain combines TRBV10-3 with TRBJ2-1, with D tentatively TRBD1 (6 bases). Trimming cost V 2 bases and J 8 bases, with 13 bases left between them. The CDR3 spans 14 residues. CDR1 is ENHRY and CDR2 is SYGVKD in the germline V gene. DNA of the CDR3: TGTGCCATCAGTGAGGTCGGCAGGGGCCATGAGCAGTTCTTC. Protein: CAISEVGRGHEQFF.

The rearrangement joins TRBV20-1 to TRBJ1-4; no clear D gene. The CDR3 loop spans 13 amino acids. Per germline, CDR1 DFQATT and CDR2 SNEGSKA (reference sequence). Trimming shortened V by 2 bases and J by 0 bases, and 4 bases separated the two germline ends. CDR3 coding DNA: TGCAGTGCTAGAAATACAACTAATGAAAAACTGTTTTTT. Its protein product is CSARNTTNEKLFF.

This chain connects TRBV28 to TRBJ1-1; D gene ambiguous. The V gene's germline CDR1 is MDHEN and CDR2 SYDVKM. The V end lost 4 bases, the J end lost 6 bases, and 9 bases lay between the germline ends. The CDR3 loop spans 12 amino acids. In DNA form, the CDR3 reads TGTGCCAGCAGTTCAGTGCTTCCTGAAGCTTTCTTT. Translated: CASSSVLPEAFF.

This clonotype was picked up a small number of times. The chain is built from TRBV19 and TRBJ2-7; 14 bases match TRBD2. Germline CDR1 reads LNHDA; CDR2 reads SQIVND (reference sequence). The CDR3 spans 15 residues. Trimming cost V 5 bases and J 5 bases; bases outside gene matches: 5. The CDR3 coding sequence is TGTGCCAGTAGTTCAAGACTAGCGGGAGGGGACGAGCAGTACTTC. Its translation: CASSSRLAGGDEQYF. The variable domain in full, with the rest retrieved from reference TRBV19 and TRBJ2-7, is DGGITQSPKYLFRKEGQNVTLSCEQNLNHDAMYWYRQDPGQGLRLIYYSQIVNDFQKGDIAEGYSVSREKKESFPLTVTSAQKNPTAFYLCASSSRLAGGDEQYFGPGTRLTVT.

The chain carries TRBV7-2 and TRBJ1-3, with unresolved D. Germline V CDR1 and CDR2: SGHTA, FQGNSA. This CDR3 comprises 16 residues. Trimming removed 1 base from V and 4 bases from J, with 14 bases in between. The CDR3 sequence: CASSLVGSTSGNTIYF. The DNA for the CDR3 is TGTGCCAGCAGCTTAGTTGGAAGCACCTCCGGAAACACCATATATTTT. The full variable domain, in which reference TRBV7-2 and TRBJ1-3 provide the parts outside the CDR3, is GAGVSQSPSNKVTEKGKDVELRCDPISGHTALYWYRQSLGQGLEFLIYFQGNSAPDKSGLPSDRFSAERTGGSVSTLTIQRTQQEDSAVYLCASSLVGSTSGNTIYFGEGSWLTVV.